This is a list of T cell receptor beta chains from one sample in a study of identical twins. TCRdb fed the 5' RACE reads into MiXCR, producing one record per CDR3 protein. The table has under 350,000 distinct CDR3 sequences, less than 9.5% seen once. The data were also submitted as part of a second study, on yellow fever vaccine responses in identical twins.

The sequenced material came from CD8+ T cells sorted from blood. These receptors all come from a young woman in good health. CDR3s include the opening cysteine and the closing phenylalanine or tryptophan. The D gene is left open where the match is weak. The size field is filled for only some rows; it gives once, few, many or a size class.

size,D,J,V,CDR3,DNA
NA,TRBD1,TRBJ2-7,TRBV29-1,CSGSGTGEGEQYF,TGCAGCGGGTCCGGGACAGGGGAGGGCGAGCAGTACTTC
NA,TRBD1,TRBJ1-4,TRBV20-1,CSARGRTGANEKLFF,TGCAGTGCTCGAGGGAGGACAGGGGCGAATGAAAAACTGTTTTTT
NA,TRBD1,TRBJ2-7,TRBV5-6,CASSLRTGPYYEQYF,TGTGCCAGCAGCCTGAGGACAGGGCCCTACTACGAGCAGTACTTC
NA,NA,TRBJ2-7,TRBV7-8,CASSLIRGALDKQYF,TGTGCCAGCAGCTTAATCAGAGGGGCACTCGACAAGCAGTACTTC
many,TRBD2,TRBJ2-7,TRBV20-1,CSARVDIHGAGEQYF,TGCAGTGCTAGAGTAGATATTCACGGAGCGGGGGAGCAGTACTTC
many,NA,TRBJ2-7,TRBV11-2,CASSLGARYEQYF,TGTGCCAGCAGCTTAGGGGCCCGCTACGAGCAGTACTTC
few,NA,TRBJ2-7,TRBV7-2,CASRGGLDNSYEQYF,TGTGCCAGCCGAGGGGGGTTGGACAACTCCTACGAGCAGTACTTC
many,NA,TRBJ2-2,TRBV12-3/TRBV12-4,CASSYSGVIYSGELFF,TGTGCCAGCAGTTACTCAGGGGTCATTTACAGCGGGGAGCTGTTTTTT
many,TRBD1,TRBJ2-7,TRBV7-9,CASRSRQGEGYEQYF,TGTGCCAGCAGGTCGAGACAGGGTGAAGGGTACGAGCAGTACTTC
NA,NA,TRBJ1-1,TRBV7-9,CASSLGQGVTEAFF,TGTGCCAGCAGCTTAGGCCAGGGCGTGACTGAAGCTTTCTTT
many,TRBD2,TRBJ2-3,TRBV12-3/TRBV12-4,CASSPRTSGGSDTQYF,TGTGCCAGCAGTCCCCGGACTAGCGGGGGATCGGATACGCAGTATTTT
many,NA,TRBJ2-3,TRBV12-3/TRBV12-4,CASSFAGSTDTQYF,TGTGCCAGCAGTTTTGCAGGAAGCACAGATACGCAGTATTTT
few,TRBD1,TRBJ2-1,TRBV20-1,CSARPDRESYNEQFF,TGCAGTGCTCGCCCGGACAGGGAAAGCTACAATGAGCAGTTCTTC
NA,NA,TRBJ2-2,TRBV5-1,CASSFIAANTGELFF,TGCGCCAGCAGCTTTATCGCGGCGAACACCGGGGAGCTGTTTTTT
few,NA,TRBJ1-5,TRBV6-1,CASMTDLGDQPQHF,TGTGCCAGCATGACCGACTTAGGGGATCAGCCCCAGCATTTT
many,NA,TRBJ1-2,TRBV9,CASSVALDRANYGYTF,TGTGCCAGCAGCGTAGCCCTGGACAGAGCTAACTATGGCTACACCTTC
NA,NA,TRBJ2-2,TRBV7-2,CASSFGPGELFF,TGTGCCAGCAGCTTCGGGCCCGGGGAGCTGTTTTTT
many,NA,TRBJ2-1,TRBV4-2,CASWDFIGNEQFF,TGTGCCAGCTGGGACTTTATCGGCAATGAGCAGTTCTTC
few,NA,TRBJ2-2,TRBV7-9,CASSVKQDLILPGELFF,TGTGCCAGCAGCGTCAAACAGGACCTCATCCTTCCCGGGGAGCTGTTTTTT
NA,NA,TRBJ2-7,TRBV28,CASNPSQSSYEQYF,TGTGCCAGCAACCCATCCCAGAGCTCCTACGAGCAGTACTTC
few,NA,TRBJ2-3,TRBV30,CAWRRGGADTQYF,TGTGCCTGGCGCAGGGGAGGCGCAGATACGCAGTATTTT
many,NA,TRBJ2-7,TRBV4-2,CASSQESEVFYEQYF,TGTGCCAGCAGCCAAGAATCAGAGGTATTCTACGAGCAGTACTTC
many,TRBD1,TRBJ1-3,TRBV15,CATSRPGQGIRNTIYF,TGTGCCACCAGCAGACCGGGACAGGGGATCCGAAACACCATATATTTT
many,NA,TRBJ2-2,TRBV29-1,CSVTIVNTGELFF,TGCAGCGTCACGATTGTAAACACCGGGGAGCTGTTTTTT
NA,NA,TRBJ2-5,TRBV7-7,CASSLGWGLRETQYF,TGTGCTAGCAGCTTAGGCTGGGGACTCCGGGAGACCCAGTACTTC
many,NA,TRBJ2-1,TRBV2,CASSEELGARYNEQFF,TGTGCCAGCAGTGAAGAGCTCGGAGCCCGCTACAATGAGCAGTTCTTC
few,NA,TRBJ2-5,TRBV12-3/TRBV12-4,CASFEALGPQETQYF,TGTGCCAGTTTCGAGGCCCTGGGTCCCCAAGAGACCCAGTACTTC
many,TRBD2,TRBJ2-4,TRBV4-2,CASSPLGASGNVKNIQYF,TGTGCCAGCAGCCCCCTGGGAGCTAGCGGGAATGTCAAAAACATTCAGTACTTC
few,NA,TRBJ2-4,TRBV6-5,CASSYSTSQVKNIQYF,TGTGCCAGCAGTTACTCGACTAGTCAAGTCAAAAACATTCAGTACTTC
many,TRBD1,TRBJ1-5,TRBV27,CASSLSGQVNQPQHF,TGTGCCAGCAGTTTATCCGGACAGGTCAATCAGCCCCAGCATTTT
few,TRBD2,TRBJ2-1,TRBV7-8,CASSFGAEERGYSYNEQFF,TGTGCCAGCAGCTTCGGAGCGGAGGAGCGGGGTTACTCCTACAATGAGCAGTTCTTC
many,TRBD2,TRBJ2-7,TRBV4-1,CASSQGVGLAGEQYF,TGCGCCAGCAGCCAAGGAGTCGGACTAGCGGGCGAGCAGTACTTC
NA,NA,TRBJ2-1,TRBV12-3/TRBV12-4,CACSTPRGVAATYNEQFF,TGTGCCTGCAGTACACCACGGGGTGTAGCGGCCACCTACAATGAGCAGTTCTTC
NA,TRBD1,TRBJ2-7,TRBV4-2,CASSLGTGQYF,TGTGCCAGCAGCCTCGGGACAGGGCAGTACTTC
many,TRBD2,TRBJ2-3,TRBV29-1,CSALLGGGHGDTQYF,TGCAGCGCCCTGCTGGGCGGGGGGCATGGGGATACGCAGTATTTT
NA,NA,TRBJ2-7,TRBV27,CASSSYREQYF,TGTGCCAGCAGCTCATACAGGGAGCAGTACTTC
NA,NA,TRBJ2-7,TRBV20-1,CSARERTGSYEQYF,TGCAGTGCTAGAGAGAGGACCGGCTCCTACGAGCAGTACTTC
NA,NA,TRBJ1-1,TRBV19,CASSHLPGLNTEAFF,TGTGCCAGTAGCCACCTCCCGGGGCTGAACACTGAAGCTTTCTTT
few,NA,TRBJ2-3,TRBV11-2,CASSYDPFPDTQYF,TGTGCCAGCAGCTACGATCCATTCCCCGATACGCAGTATTTT
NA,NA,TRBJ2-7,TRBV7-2,CASSLTPRAVGPYEQYF,TGTGCCAGCAGCTTGACCCCCCGGGCAGTGGGGCCCTACGAGCAGTACTTC
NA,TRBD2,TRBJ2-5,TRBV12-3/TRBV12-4,CASRVGLAEQETQYF,TGTGCCAGCCGAGTGGGGCTAGCGGAGCAAGAGACCCAGTACTTC
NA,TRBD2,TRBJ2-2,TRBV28,CASSRTRAGELFF,TGTGCCAGCAGTCGGACTAGGGCCGGGGAGCTGTTTTTT
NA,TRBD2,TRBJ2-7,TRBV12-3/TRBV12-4,CASSSILAGESYEQYF,TGTGCCAGCAGTTCGATTCTAGCGGGGGAATCCTACGAGCAGTACTTC
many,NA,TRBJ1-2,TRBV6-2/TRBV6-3,CASNYPDDYTF,TGTGCCAGCAATTACCCTGATGACTACACCTTC
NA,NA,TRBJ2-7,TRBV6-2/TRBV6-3,CASSYGRSYVQYF,TGTGCCAGCAGTTACGGGCGGTCCTACGTGCAGTACTTC
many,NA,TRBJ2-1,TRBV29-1,CSVEEGFTYNEQFF,TGCAGCGTTGAAGAGGGATTTACCTACAATGAGCAGTTCTTC
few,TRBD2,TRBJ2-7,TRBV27,CASSLTSGLFQQYF,TGTGCCAGCAGCCTGACTAGCGGCCTGTTTCAGCAGTACTTC
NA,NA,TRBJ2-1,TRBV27,CASRLQGSNEQFF,TGTGCCAGCAGACTACAGGGTTCCAATGAGCAGTTCTTC
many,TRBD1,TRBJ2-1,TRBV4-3,CASSQQGQGSYNEQFF,TGCGCCAGCAGCCAACAGGGACAGGGAAGTTACAATGAGCAGTTCTTC
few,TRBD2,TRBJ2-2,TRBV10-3,CAISDHGTSGSNTGELFF,TGTGCCATCAGTGATCACGGGACTAGCGGGTCGAACACCGGGGAGCTGTTTTTT
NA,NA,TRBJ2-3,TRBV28,CASSFRGASYTDTQYF,TGTGCCAGCAGTTTTAGGGGAGCCTCTTACACAGATACGCAGTATTTT
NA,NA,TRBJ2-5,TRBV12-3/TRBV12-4,CASSLDKYREETQYF,TGTGCCAGCAGTTTAGATAAGTATCGGGAAGAGACCCAGTACTTC